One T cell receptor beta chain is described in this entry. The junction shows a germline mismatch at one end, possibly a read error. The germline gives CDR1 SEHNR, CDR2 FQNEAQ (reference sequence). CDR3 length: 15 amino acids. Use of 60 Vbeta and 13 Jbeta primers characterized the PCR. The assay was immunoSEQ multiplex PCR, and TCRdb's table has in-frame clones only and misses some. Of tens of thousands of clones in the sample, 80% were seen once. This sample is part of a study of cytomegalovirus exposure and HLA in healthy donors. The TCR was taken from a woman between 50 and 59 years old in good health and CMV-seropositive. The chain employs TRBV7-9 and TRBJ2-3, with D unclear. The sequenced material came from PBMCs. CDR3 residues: CSSTVTPRSTDTQYF. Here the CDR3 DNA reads TGTTCCAGCACCGTGACTCCTAGAAGCACAGATACGCAGTATTTT.